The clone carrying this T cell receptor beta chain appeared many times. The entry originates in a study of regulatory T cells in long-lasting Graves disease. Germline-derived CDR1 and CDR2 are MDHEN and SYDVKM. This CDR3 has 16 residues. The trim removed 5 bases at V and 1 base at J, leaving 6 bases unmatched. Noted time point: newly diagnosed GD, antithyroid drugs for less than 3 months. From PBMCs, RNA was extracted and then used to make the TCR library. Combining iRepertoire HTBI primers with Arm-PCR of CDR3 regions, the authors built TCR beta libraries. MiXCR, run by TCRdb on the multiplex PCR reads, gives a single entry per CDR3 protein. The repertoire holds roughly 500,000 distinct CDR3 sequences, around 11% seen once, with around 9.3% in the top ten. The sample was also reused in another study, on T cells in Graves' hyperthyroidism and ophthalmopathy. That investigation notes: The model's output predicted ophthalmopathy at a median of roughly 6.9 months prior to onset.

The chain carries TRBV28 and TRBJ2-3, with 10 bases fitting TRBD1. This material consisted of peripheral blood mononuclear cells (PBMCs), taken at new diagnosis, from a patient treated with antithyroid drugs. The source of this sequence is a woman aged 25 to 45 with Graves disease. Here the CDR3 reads CASSPGQGLGTDTQYF. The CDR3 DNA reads TGTGCCAGCAGTCCGGGACAGGGGTTGGGCACAGATACGCAGTATTTT.